Listed here are 9 T cell receptor beta chains from one sample, sequenced in a study of blood T cell repertoires in COVID-19. Sequencing was performed with immunoSEQ multiplex PCR; in TCRdb, only in-frame clones are kept and a portion is missing. Of about 160,000 clones in the sample, about 85% were seen once. Specimen: PBMCs or T cells enriched from blood (not recorded which). These receptors all stem from a woman in her 40s who had been exposed to COVID-19.

The rearrangement uses TRBV28 and TRBJ1-5; 8 bases map to TRBD1. Per the germline V gene, CDR1 is MDHEN and CDR2 is SYDVKM. This CDR3 is built from 12 residues. J lost 5 bases, V lost 8 bases, and 2 bases had no gene match. CDR3 bases: TGTGCCAGCGACAGGGGTGATCAGCCCCAGCATTTT. This translates into CASDRGDQPQHF.

The chain joins TRBV2 to TRBJ2-1, with a possible D match to TRBD2 (6 bases). Between the trimmed V and J ends, which lost 8 bases and 0 bases, there was a span of 11 bases. This CDR3 has 14 amino acids. CDR1 SNHLY and CDR2 FYNNEI come from the germline V gene. CDR3 in amino acids: CASAGRHSYNEQFF. The CDR3 DNA is TGTGCCAGCGCGGGACGCCACTCCTACAATGAGCAGTTCTTC. Drawing the rest from reference TRBV2 and TRBJ2-1, the complete variable domain is EPEVTQTPSHQVTQMGQEVILRCVPISNHLYFYWYRQILGQKVEFLVSFYNNEISEKSEIFDDQFSVERPDGSNFTLKIRSTKLEDSAMYFCASAGRHSYNEQFFGPGTRLTVL.

The rearrangement uses TRBV28 and TRBJ2-7, with 9 bases aligning to TRBD2. This CDR3 spans 18 amino acids. Germline V gene lookup returns CDR1 MDHEN and CDR2 SYDVKM. V lost 2 bases to trimming and J lost 3 bases; unmatched junction nucleotides: 14. CDR3 bases: TGTGCCAGCAGTTTAGGTGGTGGTAGCGGGAGAGCCGTCTACGAGCAGTACTTC. It specifies CASSLGGGSGRAVYEQYF.

The chain links TRBV5-1 to TRBJ2-1, with 9 positions matching TRBD2. Looked up from germline, CDR1 is SGHRS and CDR2 is YFSETQ. This CDR3 has 15 amino acids. V lost 4 bases, J lost 8 bases, and 10 bases stayed unmatched. CDR3 DNA sequence: TGCGCCAGCAGCGGCCTGGCGGGAGGGCCGGATGAGCAGTTCTTC. Its translation is CASSGLAGGPDEQFF.

The V gene is TRBV14, the J gene TRBJ1-3; 10 positions match TRBD1. Germline trimming cut 2 bases from V and 0 bases from J; bases unmatched to any gene: 4. The CDR3 is 17 amino acids. Germline V gene data show CDR1 as SGHDN and CDR2 as FVKESK. The CDR3 protein is CASSQPGQGTSGNTIYF. CDR3 bases: TGTGCCAGCAGCCAACCGGGACAGGGGACCTCTGGAAACACCATATATTTT.

This chain connects TRBV5-1 to TRBJ2-7; a weak D match, TRBD1 (5 bases). CDR3 length: 15 residues. CDR1 is SGHRS and CDR2 is YFSETQ in the germline V gene. The V gene lost 2 bases and the J gene lost 4 bases, with 16 bases spanning the gap. The CDR3 DNA follows: TGCGCCAGCAGCTTAGAAAGGGGCGGTCGGTACGAGCAGTACTTC. It yields the protein CASSLERGGRYEQYF.

The genes are TRBV2 and TRBJ2-7, with 7 bases aligning to TRBD1. Germline CDR1 reads SNHLY; CDR2 reads FYNNEI. CDR3 length: 12 amino acids. V was pared by 6 bases and J by 4 bases, with 3 bases of the junction left unmatched. CDR3 in DNA: TGTGCCAGCAGGGAACAGGGGTACGAGCAGTACTTC. It is translated as CASREQGYEQYF.

The chain employs TRBV5-1 and TRBJ1-6; 7 nucleotides agree with TRBD1. The CDR3 has 14 amino acids. Germline CDR1 reads SGHRS; CDR2 reads YFSETQ. Trimming took 2 bases from V and 6 from J; bases not matched to a gene: 2. The CDR3, as DNA: TGCGCCAGCAGCTTAAGACAGGGTAATTCACCCCTCCACTTT. Its protein is CASSLRQGNSPLHF.

The chain carries TRBV4-1 and TRBJ2-1; a weak D match, TRBD2 (7 bases). Trimming cost V 4 bases and J 7 bases, with 11 bases left between them. CDR1 is MGHRA, CDR2 YSYEKL, per germline. This CDR3 is 13 amino acids long. The CDR3: CASSPRGGNEQFF. The CDR3 region has the DNA TGCGCCAGCAGCCCTAGGGGGGGGAATGAGCAGTTCTTC.